This T cell receptor beta chain was obtained from a study of T-cell memory formation after mild COVID-19. Sample barcodes and UMIs were carried by the TCR alpha and TCR beta cDNA libraries that 5'RACE generated with constant-segment primers. TCRdb used MiXCR to reprocess the 5' RACE reads, holding one entry per CDR3 protein. This table holds around 110,000 distinct CDR3 sequences, about a sixth found once. The germline CDR1 and CDR2 sequences are DFQATT and SNEGSKA (reference sequence). V gave up 1 base and J gave up 2 bases, with 8 bases separating them. CDR3 length: 13 residues. A note on this clonotype: Its antigen is unknown.

Broader study findings: Confirmation of SARS-CoV-2 specificity was lacking for second-wave clones peaking day 37. Some clones that responded turned up in pre-infection memory, which suggests that cross-reactive memory joined in. Clones shrinking between day 15 and 85 showed a balanced CD4/CD8 split, and those that grew later tilted toward CD4+.

The rearrangement links TRBV20-1 to TRBJ1-2, with D uncertain. The source of this sequence is an adult woman who had mild COVID-19 (a few samples of this study predate the infection). Cell type and time point are not known. Sequenced: PBMCs or a T cell subset sorted from them (not recorded which). The CDR3: CSARGRANYGYTF. For the CDR3, the DNA is TGCAGTGCTAGAGGAAGGGCGAACTATGGCTACACCTTC.